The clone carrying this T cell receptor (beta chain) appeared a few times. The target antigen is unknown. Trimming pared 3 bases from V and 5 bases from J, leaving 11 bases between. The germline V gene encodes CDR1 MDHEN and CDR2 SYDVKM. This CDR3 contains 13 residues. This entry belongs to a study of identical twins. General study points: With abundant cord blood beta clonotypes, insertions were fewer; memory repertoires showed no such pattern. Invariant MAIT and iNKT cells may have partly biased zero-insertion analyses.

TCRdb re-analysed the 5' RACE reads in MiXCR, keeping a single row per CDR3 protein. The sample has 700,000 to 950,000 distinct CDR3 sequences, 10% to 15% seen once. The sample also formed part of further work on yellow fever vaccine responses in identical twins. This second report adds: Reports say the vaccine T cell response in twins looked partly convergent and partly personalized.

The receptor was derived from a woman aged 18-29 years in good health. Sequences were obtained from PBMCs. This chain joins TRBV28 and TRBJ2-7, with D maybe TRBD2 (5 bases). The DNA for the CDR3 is TGTGCCAGCAGTTTTGGGCCCGGGAACGAGCAGTACTTC. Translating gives CASSFGPGNEQYF.